This T cell receptor (beta chain) is from a study of high-grade serous ovarian cancer treatment subgroups (dated by TCRdb to the early 2020s). Regarding the complete study: Sequencing yielded a mean of about 15,000 reads and around 7,500 unique TCR beta rearrangements per sample. The study examined TCR beta repertoires in high-grade serous ovarian cancer patients who were grouped under a laparoscopic triage algorithm by complete gross resection or by neoadjuvant chemotherapy response. The approximately 30-patient cohort included some 10 patients with no residual disease after primary surgery (R0), some 10 excellent NACT responders, and some 10 poor NACT responders. One primary tumor sample and two metastatic tumor samples were collected from each patient, for a total of roughly 90 samples. Broad study findings and their caveats: Tumors from the same patient had repertoire similarity ranging from roughly 0.1 to 0.8, while tumors from different patients showed almost no similarity. TCR clonal relatedness showed a positive correlation with neoantigen level and a trend toward positive correlation with copy number variation and mutation load from whole-genome sequencing. TCR repertoire analyses were focused on CDR3, and CDR1 and CDR2 were not analyzed. Spatial information was not captured by bulk tumor TCR sequencing, so insight into HGSC tumor complexity and diversity was limited.

The tumor samples were collected prior to definitive surgery or chemotherapy. Genomic DNA was extracted by the MD Anderson Biospecimen Extraction Resource, and TCR sequencing was done by the MD Anderson Cancer Genomics Laboratory. This clone was found a few times. This receptor's antigen is unknown. Base qualities are not provided; no much larger clone lies one nucleotide away. High-throughput TCR profiling via ImmunoSEQ was performed on the roughly 98 tumor samples. From the authors' description of their analysis: The repertoire diversity metrics included richness (unique productive sequences), clonality, evenness and relatedness, and the Bhattacharyya coefficient was used to measure similarity between samples. In a sensitivity analysis, TCRs with fewer than two reads were excluded, and consistent conclusions were obtained. Not all clones reach the TCRdb copy of this immuneACCESS table, which keeps in-frame sequences only. Checked studies attribute under half of the gap to unresolved V genes and leave the rest unexplained. V and J calls and clone size follow that table, whereas D and trimming were derived from the DNA. The sample table shows fewer than 7,000 clones, and around 70% are seen once. 7.7% of the sample comes from the top ten.

The germline V end is reduced by 2 bases and the J end by 0 bases; junction bases left unmatched: 9. As encoded in the germline V gene (reference sequence), CDR1 is PRHDT while CDR2 is FYEKMQ. The cysteine opens and the phenylalanine closes a CDR3 of 17 amino acids. Just CDR3 DNA is preserved here, 51 bases in frame from base 1. The sequenced sample consisted of tumor tissue. This receptor was taken from a human donor with high-grade serous ovarian cancer. The rearrangement combines TRBV13 with TRBJ1-2; 7 central nucleotides agree with TRBD1. The CDR3 in this case is CASSLKVGDSSNYGYTF. The DNA is as follows: TGTGCCAGCAGCTTAAAAGTTGGGGACAGCTCTAACTATGGCTACACCTTC.